This T cell receptor beta chain was documented in a study of CD8 T cells in Susac syndrome. This CDR3 spans 14 amino acids. The germline CDR1 and CDR2 sequences are SGHTA and FQGTGA. V lost 2 bases, J lost 10 bases, and 7 bases stayed unmatched. Study-wide findings and caveats: It was acknowledged by the study that relatively few individuals were included in its TCR sequencing and HLA analysis.

On this clonotype: Its target is not known.

Random hexamers were used to reverse transcribe roughly 0.45 to 1 ug of RNA. The authors amplified TCR beta CDR3 across 54 Vbeta and 13 Jbeta using immunoSEQ multiplex PCR. From the immunoSEQ multiplex PCR reads, TCRdb called clonotypes with MiXCR, one entry per CDR3 protein. The data show around 190,000 distinct CDR3 sequences, about 95% seen once. This chain links TRBV7-3 with TRBJ2-1; the match to TRBD1 covers 8 bases. The source material was CD8+ T cells from PBMCs. The source is a human donor with multiple sclerosis. The CDR3 DNA is TGTGCCAGCAGCTTAGGACAGGGAATCGGCGAGCAGTTCTTC. Protein product: CASSLGQGIGEQFF.